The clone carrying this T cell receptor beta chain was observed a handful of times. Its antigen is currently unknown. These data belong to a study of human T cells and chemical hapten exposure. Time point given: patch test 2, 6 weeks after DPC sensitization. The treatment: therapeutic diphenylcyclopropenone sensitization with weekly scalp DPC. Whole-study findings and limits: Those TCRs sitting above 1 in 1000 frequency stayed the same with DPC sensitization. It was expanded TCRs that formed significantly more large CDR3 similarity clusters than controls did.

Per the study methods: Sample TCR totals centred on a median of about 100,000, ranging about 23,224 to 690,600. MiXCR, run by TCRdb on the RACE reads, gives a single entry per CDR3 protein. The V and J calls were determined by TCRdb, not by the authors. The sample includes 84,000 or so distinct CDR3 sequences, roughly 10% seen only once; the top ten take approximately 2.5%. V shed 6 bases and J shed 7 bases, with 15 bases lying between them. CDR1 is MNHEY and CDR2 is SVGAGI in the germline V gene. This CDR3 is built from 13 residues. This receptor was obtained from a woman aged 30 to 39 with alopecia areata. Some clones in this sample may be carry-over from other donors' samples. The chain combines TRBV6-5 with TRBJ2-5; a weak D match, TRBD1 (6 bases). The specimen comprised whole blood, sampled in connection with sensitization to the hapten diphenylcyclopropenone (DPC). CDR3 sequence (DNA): TGTGCCAGCAGCCCAACAGGGTTGGGGACCCAGTACTTC. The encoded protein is CASSPTGLGTQYF.